The TCR beta chain described here comes from a study of OX40 agonist ivuxolimab in advanced cancers. Across the whole study: Ivuxolimab was delivered to patients intravenously every 2 weeks at doses spanning 0.01 to 10 mg/kg. Study-wide findings and caveats: Circulating CD4+ and CD8+ T cells showed clonal expansion by week 6 at 0.1 to 3.0 mg/kg.

Repertoires were generated with immunoSEQ multiplex PCR, while TCRdb's copy carries only in-frame clones and drops some. The sample has around 150,000 clones, 85% to 95% seen once. V was shortened by 3 bases and J by 0 bases, with 12 bases between the two germline ends. The CDR3 totals 16 residues. The germline gives CDR1 MDHEN, CDR2 SYDVKM. About this clone: Its specificity is unknown.

This specimen was CD4+ or CD8+ T cells sorted from blood, taken in a trial of the OX40 agonist ivuxolimab. The chain recombines TRBV28 with TRBJ1-3; D uncertain. This TCR was sampled from an adult with an advanced solid tumor such as melanoma, head and neck, liver or kidney cancer. The CDR3 is CASSLEWGSSGNTIYF. The CDR3 DNA is TGTGCCAGCAGTTTGGAGTGGGGAAGCTCTGGAAACACCATATATTTT.